These T cell receptor beta chains were read from a single sample in a study of T-cell reconstitution after alpha-beta-depleted transplantation in children. In TCRdb, the PCR reads were re-called with MiXCR into one record per CDR3 protein. The data hold 140,000 to 150,000 distinct CDR3 sequences, with about 9% observed a single time. Specimen: PBMCs, mostly from graft donor cells, collected 180 days after TCRalphabeta/CD19-depleted stem cell transplant. The receptors derive from a female patient aged 2-9 years who had a stem cell transplant for congenital amegakaryocytic thrombocytopenia, so the T cells may come from the graft donor. The CDR3 runs from the conserved cysteine through the conserved F or W. The order of the fields is V gene, J gene, clone size, D gene, CDR3 length, CDR3 DNA, CDR3 protein. The D gene is left open where the match is weak. Clone size appears in some rows only: once, few, many, or a class for an expanded clone.

>TRBV5-1|TRBJ1-2|-|-|14
TGCGCCAGCGCACTGAAAGGGCTCTGCTATGGCTACACCTTC
CASALKGLCYGYTF
>TRBV18|TRBJ2-7|-|TRBD2|15
TGTGCCAGCTCACGCGGGACTAGCGGAACCTACGAGCAGTACTTC
CASSRGTSGTYEQYF
>TRBV27|TRBJ2-2|many|-|13
TGTGCCAGCAGTCCAACAGGGACCGGGGAGCTGTTTTTT
CASSPTGTGELFF
>TRBV4-1|TRBJ2-4|many|TRBD2|18
TGCGCCAGCAGCCAGACCCCGGCTAGCGGGGATCCCAAAAACATTCAGTACTTC
CASSQTPASGDPKNIQYF
>TRBV14|TRBJ2-7|many|-|11
TGTGCCAGCAGCCCGGGGGTCGAGCAGTACTTC
CASSPGVEQYF
>TRBV11-1|TRBJ2-2|many|-|16
TGTGCCAGCAGCCTACGGGCCCAAGGAAACACCGGGGAGCTGTTTTTT
CASSLRAQGNTGELFF
>TRBV29-1|TRBJ2-3|many|TRBD2|14
TGCAGCGTTGGAGGAGCGGGACGCACAGATACGCAGTATTTT
CSVGGAGRTDTQYF
>TRBV29-1|TRBJ2-2|few|-|13
TGCAGCGTTGACCCCGGCTTCACCGGGGAGCTGTTTTTT
CSVDPGFTGELFF
>TRBV24-1|TRBJ2-2|-|-|14
TGTGCCACTCGCAAAGACGGGAACACCGGGGAGCTGTTTTTT
CATRKDGNTGELFF
>TRBV29-1|TRBJ1-1|many|-|12
TGCAGCTCCAGGACGCCGAACACTGAAGCTTTCTTT
CSSRTPNTEAFF
>TRBV28|TRBJ1-2|few|-|14
TGTGCCAGCAGCACAACCGGGGCCCACTATGGCTACACCTTC
CASSTTGAHYGYTF
>TRBV3-1|TRBJ2-7|many|-|14
TGTGCCAGCAGCCTGTCGACCTCATCCTACGAGCAGTACTTC
CASSLSTSSYEQYF
>TRBV28|TRBJ1-1|many|-|13
TGTGCCAGCAGTTTTAACCTGAACACTGAAGCTTTCTTT
CASSFNLNTEAFF
>TRBV7-7|TRBJ2-1|many|-|11
TGTGCCAGCAGCTTAGGGACAGTCATGTTCTTC
CASSLGTVMFF
>TRBV19|TRBJ2-2|-|-|16
TGTGCCAGTAGTCCTTGGGCAGGGCCGGACACCGGGGAGCTGTTTTTT
CASSPWAGPDTGELFF
>TRBV7-2|TRBJ2-7|many|-|15
TGTGCCAGCAGCTTGGTGGGGGATCTCCCCTACGAGCAGTACTTC
CASSLVGDLPYEQYF
>TRBV29-1|TRBJ2-7|few|-|12
TGCAGCGTTGGGGGGGCCTCCTACGAGCAGTACTTC
CSVGGASYEQYF
>TRBV6-5|TRBJ1-2|-|-|14
TGTGCCAGCAGTTACGCTTCGGGGGGCTATGGCTACACCTTC
CASSYASGGYGYTF
>TRBV6-5|TRBJ2-2|many|-|16
TGTGCCAGCAGTTACTCGATACTAGTTGATACCGGGGAGCTGTTTTTT
CASSYSILVDTGELFF
>TRBV20-1|TRBJ1-2|many|-|11
TGCAGTGCTAGAGGGGCGCATGGCTACACCTTC
CSARGAHGYTF
>TRBV12-3/TRBV12-4|TRBJ2-4|few|TRBD2|19
TGTGCCAGCAGTTTCCGGGGCAGCGGGGGGGTCGGAGGCAAAAACATTCAGTACTTC
CASSFRGSGGVGGKNIQYF
>TRBV12-3/TRBV12-4|TRBJ1-5|many|-|13
TGTGCCAGCAGTTTACTCGTTGATCAGCCCCAGCATTTT
CASSLLVDQPQHF
>TRBV2|TRBJ2-5|many|-|14
TGTGCCAGCAGGGGGCGGGGCCTACAAGAGACCCAGTACTTC
CASRGRGLQETQYF
>TRBV20-1|TRBJ2-3|many|-|14
TGCAGTGCAACTTCGCTACGGGACACAGATACGCAGTATTTT
CSATSLRDTDTQYF
>TRBV14|TRBJ2-7|-|-|15
TGTGCCAGCAGCCAAGAAGGGACTTGGGGGTACGAGCAGTACTTC
CASSQEGTWGYEQYF
>TRBV7-2|TRBJ2-7|few|-|13
TGTGCCAGCAGCTGGGACACTTCCTACGAGCAGTACTTC
CASSWDTSYEQYF
>TRBV12-3/TRBV12-4|TRBJ1-1|-|-|13
TGTGCCAGCAGGTCCCAGGTGAACACTGAAGCTTTCTTT
CASRSQVNTEAFF
>TRBV28|TRBJ2-5|many|-|13
TGTGCCACAAACAAGGGTGACCAAGAGACCCAGTACTTC
CATNKGDQETQYF
>TRBV4-1|TRBJ2-2|-|-|16
TGCGCCAGCAGCCAAGTTGATCTGGGGAACACCGGGGAGCTGTTTTTT
CASSQVDLGNTGELFF
>TRBV6-1|TRBJ2-5|many|-|14
TGTGCCAGCAGCCCTGGGGACATCCAAGAGACCCAGTACTTC
CASSPGDIQETQYF
>TRBV20-1|TRBJ1-2|few|-|13
TGCAGTGCTAGCATCGGGGGGGCTGGTGGCTACACCTTC
CSASIGGAGGYTF
>TRBV10-3|TRBJ1-6|few|-|14
TGTGCCATCAGTTTACAGGGAAGGGATTCACCCCTCCACTTT
CAISLQGRDSPLHF
>TRBV20-1|TRBJ2-1|-|TRBD2|15
TGCAGTGCGGAAAGACTAGCGGGAGTGGCGAATGAGCAGTTCTTC
CSAERLAGVANEQFF
>TRBV7-2|TRBJ2-3|many|-|16
TGTGCCAGCAGCTTAGCGCCGGGGCCGGATGGGGATACGCAGTATTTT
CASSLAPGPDGDTQYF
>TRBV28|TRBJ1-5|-|TRBD1|19
TGTGCCAGCAGTTCCTTATCGATCAGGGGGCGCAAGGGCAATCAGCCCCAGCATTTT
CASSSLSIRGRKGNQPQHF
>TRBV5-1|TRBJ1-2|many|TRBD1|19
TGCGCCAGCAGCCTCACCTCCGGGACAGGGAGAACACAGAGGGATGGCTACACCTTC
CASSLTSGTGRTQRDGYTF
>TRBV30|TRBJ2-1|-|-|13
TGTGCCTGGAGTGTGGGACTGCCCAATGAGCAGTTCTTC
CAWSVGLPNEQFF
>TRBV20-1|TRBJ2-1|many|-|11
TGCAGTGCCGAGAGGCGAATGGAGCAGTTCTTC
CSAERRMEQFF
>TRBV20-1|TRBJ2-5|few|-|12
TGCAGTGTCAAAGCGGTACAAGAGACCCAGTACTTC
CSVKAVQETQYF
>TRBV6-1|TRBJ2-1|-|-|13
TGTGCCAGCAGAGACCCCGCTACTAAGGGGCAGTTCTTC
CASRDPATKGQFF
>TRBV5-6|TRBJ1-6|many|-|15
TGTGCCAGCAGCTTGAACTACAGAAAGAATTCACCCCTCCACTTT
CASSLNYRKNSPLHF
>TRBV12-3/TRBV12-4|TRBJ1-3|-|TRBD1|15
TGTGCCAGCAGTACCCGTTGGACAGGGGAAAACACCATATATTTT
CASSTRWTGENTIYF
>TRBV20-1|TRBJ2-2|few|-|12
TGCAGTGCTAAGGTCCTCCCCGGGGAGCTGTTTTTT
CSAKVLPGELFF
>TRBV18|TRBJ2-1|many|-|13
TGTGCCAGCTCACCTTCAGGGGGGGATGAGCAGTTCTTC
CASSPSGGDEQFF
>TRBV5-1|TRBJ2-1|-|TRBD2|14
TGCGCCAGCAGCTCGCCGGGACTAGGTCCTGAGCAGTTCTTC
CASSSPGLGPEQFF
>TRBV18|TRBJ1-3|many|TRBD1|15
TGTGCCAGCTCAGAGACAGGGGCGATCGGAAACACCATATATTTT
CASSETGAIGNTIYF
>TRBV20-1|TRBJ2-3|-|-|13
TGCAGTGGAGTCCTCCATAGCACAGATACGCAGTATTTT
CSGVLHSTDTQYF
>TRBV3-1|TRBJ1-4|many|-|15
TGTGCCAGCAGCCCGACGGCGGGGGGCGGCGAAAAACTGTTTTTT
CASSPTAGGGEKLFF
>TRBV6-2/TRBV6-3|TRBJ2-7|few|TRBD1|15
TGTGCCAGCAGCCCAAGGGACAGGAGGATCTACGAGCAGTACTTC
CASSPRDRRIYEQYF
>TRBV27|TRBJ2-3|-|-|13
TGTGCCAGCAGTTTCCTGACTCCGGATACGCAGTATTTT
CASSFLTPDTQYF
>TRBV28|TRBJ2-1|many|TRBD2|17
TGTGCCAGCACCCAACTCGCCGCGGGGGGCCCCTACAATGAGCAGTTCTTC
CASTQLAAGGPYNEQFF
>TRBV12-3/TRBV12-4|TRBJ1-5|many|-|13
TGTGCCAGCAGAGAGAATAGCAATCAGCCCCAGCATTTT
CASRENSNQPQHF
>TRBV7-8|TRBJ2-7|many|TRBD2|14
TGTGCCAGCAGCGTCCCCGGGAGGACTTACGAGCAGTACTTC
CASSVPGRTYEQYF
>TRBV6-5|TRBJ1-3|many|TRBD1|17
TGTGCCAGCAGTTACTACTTAACAGGGGGCTCTGGAAACACCATATATTTT
CASSYYLTGGSGNTIYF
>TRBV20-1|TRBJ2-1|many|-|12
TGCAGTGCCCCCCCTTTGCGGGGTGAGCAGTTCTTC
CSAPPLRGEQFF
>TRBV4-1|TRBJ2-3|many|-|16
TGCGCCAGCAGCCATGGCCCCCTAGTGGCAACAGATACGCAGTATTTT
CASSHGPLVATDTQYF